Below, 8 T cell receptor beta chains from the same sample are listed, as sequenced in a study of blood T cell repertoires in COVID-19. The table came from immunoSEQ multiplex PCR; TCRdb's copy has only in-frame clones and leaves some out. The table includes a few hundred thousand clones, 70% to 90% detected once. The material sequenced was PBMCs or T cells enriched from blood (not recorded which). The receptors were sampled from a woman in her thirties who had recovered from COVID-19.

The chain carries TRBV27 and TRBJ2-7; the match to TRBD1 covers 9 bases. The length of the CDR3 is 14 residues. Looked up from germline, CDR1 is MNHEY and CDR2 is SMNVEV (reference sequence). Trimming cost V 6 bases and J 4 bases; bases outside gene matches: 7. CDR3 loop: CASSSGTGRYEQYF. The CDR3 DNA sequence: TGTGCCAGCAGCTCCGGGACAGGGCGATACGAGCAGTACTTC.

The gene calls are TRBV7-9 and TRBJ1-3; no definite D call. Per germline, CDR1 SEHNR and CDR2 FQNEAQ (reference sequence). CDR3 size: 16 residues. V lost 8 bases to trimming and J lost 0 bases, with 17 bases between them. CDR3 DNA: TGTGCCAGCCTAACCCACCAGGATTCCTCTGGAAACACCATATATTTT. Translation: CASLTHQDSSGNTIYF.

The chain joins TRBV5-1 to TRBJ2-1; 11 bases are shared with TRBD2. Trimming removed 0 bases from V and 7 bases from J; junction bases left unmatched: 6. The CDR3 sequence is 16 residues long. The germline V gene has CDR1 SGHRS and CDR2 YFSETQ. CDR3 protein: CASSLVAGGPGNEQFF. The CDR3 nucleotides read TGCGCCAGCAGCTTGGTAGCGGGGGGGCCGGGTAATGAGCAGTTCTTC. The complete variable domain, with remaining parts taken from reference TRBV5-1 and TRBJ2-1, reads KAGVTQTPRYLIKTRGQQVTLSCSPISGHRSVSWYQQTPGQGLQFLFEYFSETQRNKGNFPGRFSGRQFSNSRSEMNVSTLELGDSALYLCASSLVAGGPGNEQFFGPGTRLTVL.

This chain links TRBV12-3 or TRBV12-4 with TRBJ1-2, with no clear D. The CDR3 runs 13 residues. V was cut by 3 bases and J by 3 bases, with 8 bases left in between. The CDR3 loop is CASSLRQDYGYTF. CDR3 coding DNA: TGTGCCAGCAGTTTGCGACAAGACTATGGCTACACCTTC.

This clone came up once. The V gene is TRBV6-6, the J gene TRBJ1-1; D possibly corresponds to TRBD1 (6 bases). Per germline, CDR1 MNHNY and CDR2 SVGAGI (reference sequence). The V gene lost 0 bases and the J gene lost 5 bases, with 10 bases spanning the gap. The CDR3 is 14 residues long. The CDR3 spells CASSYSERGTEAFF. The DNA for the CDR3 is TGTGCCAGCAGTTACTCGGAGAGGGGGACTGAAGCTTTCTTT.

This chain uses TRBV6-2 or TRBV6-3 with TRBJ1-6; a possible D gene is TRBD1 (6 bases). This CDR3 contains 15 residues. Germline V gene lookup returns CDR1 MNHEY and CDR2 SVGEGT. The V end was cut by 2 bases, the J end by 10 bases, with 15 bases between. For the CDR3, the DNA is TGTGCCAGCAGTTACCCCACAGGGACGGGATCACCCCTCCACTTT. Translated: CASSYPTGTGSPLHF.

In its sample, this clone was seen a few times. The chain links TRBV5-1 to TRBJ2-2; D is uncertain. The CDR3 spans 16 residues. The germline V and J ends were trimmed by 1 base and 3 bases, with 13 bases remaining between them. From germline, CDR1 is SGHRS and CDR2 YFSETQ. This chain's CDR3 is CASSLLGQRDTGELFF. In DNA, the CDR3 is TGCGCCAGCAGCTTGCTGGGTCAACGGGACACCGGGGAGCTGTTTTTT.

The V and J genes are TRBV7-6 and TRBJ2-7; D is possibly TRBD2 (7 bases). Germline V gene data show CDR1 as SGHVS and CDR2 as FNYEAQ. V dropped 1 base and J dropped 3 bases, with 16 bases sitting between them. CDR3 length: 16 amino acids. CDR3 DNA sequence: TGTGCCAGCAGCTTAGGCGCCTCGGGGGGCGGCTACGAGCAGTACTTC. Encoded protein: CASSLGASGGGYEQYF.